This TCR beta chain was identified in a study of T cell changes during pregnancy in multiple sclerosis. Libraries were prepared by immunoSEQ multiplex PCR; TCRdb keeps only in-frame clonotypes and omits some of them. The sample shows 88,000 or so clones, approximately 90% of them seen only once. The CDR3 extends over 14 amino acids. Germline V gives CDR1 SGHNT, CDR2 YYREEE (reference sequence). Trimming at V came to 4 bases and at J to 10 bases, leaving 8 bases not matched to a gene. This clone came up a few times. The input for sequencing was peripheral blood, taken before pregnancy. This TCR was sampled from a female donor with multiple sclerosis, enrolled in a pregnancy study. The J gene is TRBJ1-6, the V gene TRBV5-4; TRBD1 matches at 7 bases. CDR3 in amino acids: CASSRDRVRSPLHF. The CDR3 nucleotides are TGTGCCAGCAGCCGAGACAGGGTACGCTCACCCCTCCACTTT.